Shown below are 26 T cell receptor beta chains from a single sample sequenced in a study of human T cells and chemical hapten exposure (dated by TCRdb to about 2021). The time point label for this specimen denotes: patch test 3, about 24 weeks after DPC sensitization. The meaning of the sample's treatment or condition label: therapeutic diphenylcyclopropenone sensitization with weekly scalp DPC. Libraries came from RACE. TCRdb shows the sequencer as NextSeq 500. Through fastp at Q25 and MiXCR, TCRdb rebuilt clones from the public reads, retaining in-frame beta chains. One record per CDR3 amino acid sequence lists the most common genes and DNA. In this sample the table shows about 90,000 distinct CDR3 sequences, 11% of which occur a single time. 1% to 1.2% of the sample is held by the ten biggest clonotypes. The sequencing here drew on whole blood, taken in connection with sensitization to the hapten diphenylcyclopropenone (DPC). These receptors were collected from a woman in her 30s with alopecia areata. Some clones in this sample may be carry-over from other donors' samples.

This clonotype occurred many times. The rearrangement joins TRBV12-3 or TRBV12-4 to TRBJ2-7; TRBD1 agrees at 9 bases. This CDR3 spans 13 amino acids. V shed 7 bases and J 4 bases; nucleotides not matched to a gene: 5. The CDR3 sequence is CASNPGQGYEQYF. The CDR3 nucleotides are TGTGCCAGCAACCCGGGACAGGGTTACGAGCAGTACTTC.

In this sample, this clonotype turned up a few times. V usage is TRBV5-4 and J usage is TRBJ2-3; D is uncertain. The V and J ends lost 0 bases and 0 bases respectively, with 5 bases between them. The CDR3 spans 14 residues. Germline CDR1 SGHNT, CDR2 YYREEE (reference sequence). In nucleotides, the CDR3 is TGTGCCAGCAGCTTGGGGATTAGCACAGATACGCAGTATTTT. This gives the protein CASSLGISTDTQYF.

This clonotype has a handful of counts. The V and J genes are TRBV29-1 and TRBJ1-4, with D possibly TRBD1 on 5 matching bases. In germline, CDR1 is SQVTM, CDR2 ANQGSEA. Trimming shortened V by 0 bases and J by 9 bases, and 11 bases separated the two germline ends. This CDR3 spans 13 amino acids. CDR3 nucleotide sequence: TGCAGCGTTGAAGACTGGGACCGGAAAAAACTGTTTTTT. Amino acids: CSVEDWDRKKLFF.

This clonotype was counted many times. The genes are TRBV20-1 and TRBJ1-5, with D unresolved. CDR3 size: 15 residues. V was pared by 0 bases and J by 3 bases, with 12 bases between. Germline V gene data show CDR1 as DFQATT and CDR2 as SNEGSKA (reference sequence). The CDR3, as DNA: TGCAGTGCTAGAGATGCGGGGAAGGCCAATCAGCCCCAGCATTTT. Protein: CSARDAGKANQPQHF.

The chain links TRBV6-8 to TRBJ2-1; D possibly uses TRBD1 or TRBD2 (5 bases each). CDR1 and CDR2 (germline): MNHGY, SAAAGT. V was cut by 7 bases and J by 8 bases, with 12 bases left in between. CDR3 length equals 12 residues. The CDR3 here is CASTQQEDEQFF. The CDR3, as DNA: TGTGCCAGCACTCAACAGGAGGATGAGCAGTTCTTC.

Only a few counts were recorded for this clonotype. The gene calls are TRBV7-9 and TRBJ2-1, with 8 bases fitting TRBD2. V dropped 2 bases and J dropped 7; count of bases not matched to a gene: 7. The CDR3 has 15 amino acids. Germline lookup yields CDR1 SEHNR and CDR2 FQNEAQ (reference sequence). CDR3 bases: TGTGCCAGCAGCTTACTAAGCGGGGGTATGAATGAGCAGTTCTTC. It codes for CASSLLSGGMNEQFF.

V and J are TRBV29-1 and TRBJ1-1, with 8 positions matching TRBD1. The CDR3 has 13 residues. J gave up 4 bases and V 5 bases, and 6 bases lay outside the gene matches. CDR1 and CDR2 (germline): SQVTM, ANQGSEA. The CDR3 region is CSVKQGVSTEAFF. The CDR3 coding sequence is TGCAGCGTTAAACAGGGGGTGAGCACTGAAGCTTTCTTT.

The J gene is TRBJ1-1, the V gene TRBV5-4; 8 bases are a match to TRBD1. Per the germline V gene, CDR1 is SGHNT and CDR2 is YYREEE (reference sequence). V lost 4 bases and J lost 5; bases outside the gene matches: 10. The CDR3 is 15 residues long. DNA for the CDR3: TGTGCCAGCAGCCCCGGACAGGGTGTATGGACTGAAGCTTTCTTT. Protein sequence: CASSPGQGVWTEAFF.

The sample holds a few counts of this clonotype. J is TRBJ1-5 and V is TRBV5-1; weak D call: TRBD1 (6 bases). The CDR3 contains 15 residues. CDR1 and CDR2 from the germline V gene are SGHRS and YFSETQ. Trimming took off 4 bases at V and 6 bases at J, with 17 bases between the two ends. This CDR3 reads CASSPGAQTGQPQHF. CDR3 coding DNA: TGCGCCAGCAGCCCGGGGGCGCAGACAGGTCAGCCCCAGCATTTT.

This clonotype was recorded a few times. The chain links TRBV11-2 to TRBJ2-1; D is perhaps TRBD2 (5 bases). Between the trimmed V and J ends, which lost 0 bases and 10 bases, there was a span of 10 bases. CDR1 is SGHAT and CDR2 is FQNNGV in the germline V gene. This CDR3 has 13 amino acids. The CDR3 loop is CASSLELVGEQFF. CDR3 DNA sequence: TGTGCCAGCAGCTTAGAACTAGTGGGCGAGCAGTTCTTC.

The rearrangement links TRBV6-1 to TRBJ1-5; tentatively, D is TRBD1 (6 bases). V gave up 6 bases and J gave up 2 bases, with 14 bases separating them. The CDR3 is made up of 15 amino acids. Per germline, CDR1 MNHNS and CDR2 SASEGT. CDR3 region: CASRQGTTGNQPQHF. The CDR3 region has the DNA TGTGCCAGCAGACAGGGCACAACTGGCAATCAGCCCCAGCATTTT.

Comment on this clonotype: This may be a read error, as it is one base from a much larger clone. The rearrangement uses TRBV28 and TRBJ2-3; TRBD2 aligns across 7 bases. The CDR3 is 14 amino acids. Germline CDR1 is MDHEN and CDR2 is SYDVKM. With V trimmed by 6 bases and J by 4 bases, 7 bases remained unmatched. CDR3 nucleotide sequence: TGTGCCAGCAGCTCTAGCGGCCCCGCAGATACGCAGTATTTT. Its protein product is CASSSSGPADTQYF.

This clonotype was counted at least ten times. The genes are TRBV4-3 and TRBJ2-7; 9 bases align to TRBD2. The CDR3 has 15 amino acids. The trim removed 0 bases at V and 1 base at J, leaving 1 base unmatched. Germline V CDR1 and CDR2: LGHNA, YSLEER. Written as DNA, the CDR3 is TGCGCCAGCAGCCAAGATCTAGCGGGATCCTACGAGCAGTACTTC. It specifies CASSQDLAGSYEQYF.

In its sample, this clonotype was seen many times. The chain couples TRBV11-2 to TRBJ1-2; possible D gene TRBD1, 5 bases. The CDR3 sequence is 15 residues long. Trimming took off 1 base at V and 0 bases at J, with 9 bases between the two ends. Germline CDR1 is SGHAT and CDR2 is FQNNGV. As DNA, the CDR3 is TGTGCCAGCAGCTTAGTTGGCAGGGCTAACTATGGCTACACCTTC. This codes for CASSLVGRANYGYTF.

There are many counts of this clonotype. V usage is TRBV20-1 and J usage is TRBJ2-7; TRBD2 matches at 14 bases. The ends lost 1 base at V and 5 bases at J; junction bases unmatched: 4. The germline V gene encodes CDR1 DFQATT and CDR2 SNEGSKA (reference sequence). The CDR3 runs 15 residues. CDR3 residues: CSARAGLAGDDEQYF. For the CDR3, the DNA is TGCAGTGCTAGAGCGGGACTAGCGGGAGACGACGAGCAGTACTTC.

This clonotype was recorded at least ten times. V and J are TRBV7-2 and TRBJ2-3; 7 nucleotides line up with TRBD1. This CDR3 region has 14 residues. The germline V gene has CDR1 SGHTA and CDR2 FQGNSA. Trimming removed 7 bases from V and 1 base from J; junction bases left unmatched: 5. The CDR3 protein is CASNRGLGTDTQYF. The CDR3 DNA is TGTGCCAGCAACAGGGGTTTGGGCACAGATACGCAGTATTTT.

This clonotype was seen repeatedly, ten times or more. V usage is TRBV6-6 and J usage is TRBJ1-5; D gene uncertain. There are 13 residues in the CDR3. The V end was cut by 4 bases, the J end by 6 bases, with 10 bases between. Germline CDR1 and CDR2: MNHNY and SVGAGI (reference sequence). The CDR3 bases are TGTGCCAGCAGTTTCCCAACAAGTCAGCCCCAGCATTTT. This translates into CASSFPTSQPQHF.

This clonotype was counted many times. CDR3 residues: CSVQGTANEKLFF. In nucleotides, the CDR3 is TGCAGCGTCCAGGGGACGGCTAATGAAAAACTGTTTTTT. The J gene is TRBJ1-4, the V gene TRBV29-1, with D perhaps matching TRBD1 (6 bases). The V and J ends lost 6 bases and 3 bases respectively, with 11 bases between them. Germline CDR1 and CDR2: SQVTM and ANQGSEA. CDR3 length: 13 amino acids.

CDR3: CAFGTYNEQFF. The DNA for the CDR3 is TGTGCCTTTGGGACTTACAATGAGCAGTTCTTC. This rearrangement joins TRBV30 to TRBJ2-1; D is possibly TRBD2 (6 bases). Germline CDR1 GTSNPN, CDR2 SVGIG (reference sequence). This CDR3 comprises 11 residues. The V end lost 7 bases, the J end lost 4 bases, and 8 bases lay between the germline ends.

J is TRBJ2-7 and V is TRBV6-4; D may be TRBD1 (6 bases). The length of the CDR3 is 12 residues. Between the trimmed V and J ends, which lost 6 bases and 3 bases, there was a span of 9 bases. Germline V gene data show CDR1 as MRHNA and CDR2 as SNTAGT. The CDR3 DNA reads as TGTGCCAGCAGAACGGACAGCTACGAGCAGTACTTC. It encodes CASRTDSYEQYF.

This clonotype was detected ten times or more. The rearrangement joins TRBV2 to TRBJ2-2, with D maybe TRBD1 (5 bases). V lost 7 bases to trimming and J lost 6 bases, with 9 bases between them. There are 12 residues in the CDR3. From germline, CDR1 is SNHLY and CDR2 FYNNEI. Here the CDR3 reads CASNSGPGELFF. DNA for the CDR3: TGTGCCAGCAATTCAGGGCCCGGGGAGCTGTTTTTT.

This clonotype appeared many times. This chain connects TRBV7-2 to TRBJ2-6; TRBD1 matches at 8 bases. J gave up 0 bases and V 5 bases, and 9 bases lay outside the gene matches. This CDR3 has 18 residues. CDR1 and CDR2 from the germline V gene are SGHTA and FQGNSA. The CDR3 bases are TGTGCCAGCAGCCCAGGACAGGGTCGCCGCTCTGGGGCCAACGTCCTGACTTTC. Translation gives CASSPGQGRRSGANVLTF.

This clonotype was seen a few times. The V call is TRBV5-6, the J call TRBJ1-1; D is perhaps TRBD1 (5 bases). Trimming left V 6 bases short and J 3 bases short, with 15 bases between. The CDR3 sequence is 14 residues long. The germline CDR1 and CDR2 sequences are SGHDT and YYEEEE. DNA of the CDR3: TGTGCCAGCACTTACGACAGTAGGGACACTGAAGCTTTCTTT. As protein: CASTYDSRDTEAFF.

The chain uses TRBV28 and TRBJ1-6; D ambiguous. From germline, CDR1 is MDHEN and CDR2 SYDVKM. The CDR3 totals 13 residues. Trimming pared 5 bases from V and 10 bases from J, leaving 12 bases between. The CDR3 DNA reads as TGTGCCAGCAGTACCCGGCGCAAATCACCCCTCCACTTT. It encodes CASSTRRKSPLHF.

This clonotype was detected many times. The chain is built from TRBV7-2 and TRBJ1-1; 7 nucleotides match TRBD1. Trimming took 4 bases from V and 8 from J; bases not matched to a gene: 4. The CDR3 has 12 amino acids. The germline CDR1 and CDR2 sequences are SGHTA and FQGNSA. The DNA of the CDR3 is TGTGCCAGCAGCTCGACAGGGACCGAAGCTTTCTTT. It translates to CASSSTGTEAFF. The full variable domain, with the rest looked up from reference TRBV7-2 and TRBJ1-1, is GAGVSQSPSNKVTEKGKDVELRCDPISGHTALYWYRQSLGQGLEFLIYFQGNSAPDKSGLPSDRFSAERTGGSVSTLTIQRTQQEDSAVYLCASSSTGTEAFFGQGTRLTVV.

This clonotype was seen a few times. The DNA for the CDR3 is TGTGCCAGCAGTTTTGATCCCCTGGGACAGACTTATGGCTACACCTTC. The encoded protein is CASSFDPLGQTYGYTF. The chain recombines TRBV12-3 or TRBV12-4 with TRBJ1-2, with TRBD1 identical over 7 bases. The trim removed 3 bases at V and 5 bases at J, leaving 12 bases unmatched. This CDR3 contains 16 residues.